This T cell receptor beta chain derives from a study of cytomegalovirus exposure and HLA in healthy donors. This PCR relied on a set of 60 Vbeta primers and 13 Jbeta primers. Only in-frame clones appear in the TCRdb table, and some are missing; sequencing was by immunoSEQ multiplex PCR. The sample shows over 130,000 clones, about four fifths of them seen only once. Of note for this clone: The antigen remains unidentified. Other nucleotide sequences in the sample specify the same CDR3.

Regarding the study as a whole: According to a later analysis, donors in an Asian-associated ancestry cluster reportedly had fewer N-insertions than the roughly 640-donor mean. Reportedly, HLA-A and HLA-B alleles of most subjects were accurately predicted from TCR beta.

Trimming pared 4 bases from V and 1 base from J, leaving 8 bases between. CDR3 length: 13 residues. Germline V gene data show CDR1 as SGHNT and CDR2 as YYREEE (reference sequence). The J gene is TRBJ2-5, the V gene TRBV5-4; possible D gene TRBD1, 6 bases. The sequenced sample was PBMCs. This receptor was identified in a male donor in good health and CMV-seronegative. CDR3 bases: TGTGCCAGCAGCCTGGACAGCCAAGAGACCCAGTACTTC. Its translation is CASSLDSQETQYF.